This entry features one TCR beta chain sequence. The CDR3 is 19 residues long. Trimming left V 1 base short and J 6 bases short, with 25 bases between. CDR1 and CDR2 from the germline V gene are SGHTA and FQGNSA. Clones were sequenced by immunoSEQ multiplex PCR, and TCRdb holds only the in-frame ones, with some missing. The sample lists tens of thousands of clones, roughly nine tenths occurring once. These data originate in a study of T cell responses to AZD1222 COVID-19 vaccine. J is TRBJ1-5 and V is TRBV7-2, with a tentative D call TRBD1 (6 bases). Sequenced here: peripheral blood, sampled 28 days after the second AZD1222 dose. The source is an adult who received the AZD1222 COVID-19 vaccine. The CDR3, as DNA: TGTGCCAGCAGCTTAGAAGACAGGATGTATTTTGAGTACGGTCAGCCCCAGCATTTT. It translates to CASSLEDRMYFEYGQPQHF.